These 5 T cell receptor beta chains originate from one sample sequenced in a study of T cells in Graves' hyperthyroidism and ophthalmopathy (dated by TCRdb to the late 2010s). Library preparation employed multiplex PCR. Sequenced using an Illumina HiSeq 2000. TCR beta CDR3 regions were amplified from RNA transcripts. A first-round RT-PCR of the TCR CDR3 used the HTBI primer set with the Qiagen OneStep RT-PCR kit. TCRdb passed the public sequencing reads through fastp at Q25 and MiXCR, retaining productive beta sequences. Each entry merges the rows of one CDR3 protein and shows their most common DNA and genes. In this sample the table shows roughly 280,000 distinct CDR3 sequences, 22% of which occur a single time. Roughly 60% of the sample goes to the ten largest clones. The sample was blood. Receptor source: a man aged 25-45 years with Graves' ophthalmopathy.

The V gene is TRBV30, the J gene TRBJ2-4; D possibly corresponds to TRBD1 (5 bases). The V end lost 1 base, the J end lost 5 bases, and 12 bases lay between the germline ends. The CDR3 runs to 14 residues. Germline CDR1 GTSNPN, CDR2 SVGIG (reference sequence). The CDR3: CAWSGGWGQNIQYF. The CDR3 DNA reads as TGTGCCTGGAGTGGCGGATGGGGCCAAAACATTCAGTACTTC.

This clonotype was detected ten times or more. In DNA, the CDR3 is TGTGCCAGCAGCTTAAGAAGGGAGGGTCGGCAGCCCCAGCATTTT. It specifies CASSLRREGRQPQHF. The chain is built from TRBV13 and TRBJ1-5; D not resolved. The CDR3 sequence is 15 residues long. Per the germline V gene, CDR1 is PRHDT and CDR2 is FYEKMQ (reference sequence). The V end was cut by 2 bases, the J end by 7 bases, with 15 bases between.

This clonotype was seen only a few times. The rearrangement joins TRBV6-1 to TRBJ2-3, with D perhaps TRBD1 (5 bases). V lost 5 bases and J lost 5, with 11 bases in between. The CDR3 extends over 13 amino acids. CDR1 is MNHNS and CDR2 is SASEGT in the germline V gene. The CDR3 protein is CASSLREGDTQYF. The CDR3 coding sequence is TGTGCCAGCAGTCTCAGGGAAGGAGATACGCAGTATTTT.

At least ten counts were recorded for this clonotype. The gene calls are TRBV11-2 and TRBJ2-7; TRBD1 matches at 7 bases. The CDR3 has 15 amino acids. J was trimmed by 7 bases and V by 5 bases; bases with no gene match: 14. The germline V gene encodes CDR1 SGHAT and CDR2 FQNNGV. The CDR3 here is CASSKDRAGTSEQYF. Written as DNA, the CDR3 is TGTGCCAGCAGCAAAGACAGGGCTGGTACGTCTGAGCAGTACTTC.

There are many counts of this clonotype. The V gene is TRBV28, the J gene TRBJ2-1; D not certain. The germline V and J ends were trimmed by 2 bases and 2 bases, with 7 bases remaining between them. Germline CDR1 reads MDHEN; CDR2 reads SYDVKM. The CDR3 loop spans 14 amino acids. The CDR3 DNA reads as TGTGCCAGCAGTTTAACCTTTCCCTACAATGAGCAGTTCTTC. It specifies CASSLTFPYNEQFF. Drawing the rest from reference TRBV28 and TRBJ2-1, the complete variable domain is DVKVTQSSRYLVKRTGEKVFLECVQDMDHENMFWYRQDPGLGLRLIYFSYDVKMKEKGDIPEGYSVSREKKERFSLILESASTNQTSMYLCASSLTFPYNEQFFGPGTRLTVL.